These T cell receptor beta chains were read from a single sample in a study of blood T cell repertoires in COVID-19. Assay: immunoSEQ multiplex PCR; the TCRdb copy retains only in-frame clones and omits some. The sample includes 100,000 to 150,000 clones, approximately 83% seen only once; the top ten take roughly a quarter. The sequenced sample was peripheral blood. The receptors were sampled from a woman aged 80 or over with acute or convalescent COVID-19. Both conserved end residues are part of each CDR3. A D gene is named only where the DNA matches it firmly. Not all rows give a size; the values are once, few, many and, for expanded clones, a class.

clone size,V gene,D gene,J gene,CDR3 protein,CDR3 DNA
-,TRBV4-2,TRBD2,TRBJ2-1,CASSLTSGEIYNEQFF,TGTGCCAGCAGCCTAACTAGCGGAGAGATCTACAATGAGCAGTTCTTC
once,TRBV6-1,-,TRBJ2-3,CASSERGFADTQYF,TGTGCCAGCAGTGAACGGGGGTTTGCAGATACGCAGTATTTT
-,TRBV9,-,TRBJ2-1,CASSVEGYINEQFF,TGTGCCAGCAGCGTAGAGGGGTACATTAATGAGCAGTTCTTC
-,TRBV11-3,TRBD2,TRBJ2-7,CASSLEGGNEQYF,TGTGCCAGCAGCTTAGAGGGGGGGAACGAGCAGTACTTC
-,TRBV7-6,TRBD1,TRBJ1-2,CASSFPGQGTPYYGYTF,TGTGCCAGCAGCTTTCCGGGACAGGGGACCCCCTACTATGGCTACACCTTC
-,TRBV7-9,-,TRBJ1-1,CASSLVMTAQAFF,TGTGCCAGCAGCTTAGTGATGACTGCTCAGGCTTTCTTT
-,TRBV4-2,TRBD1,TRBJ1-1,CASSLGAGGHTEAFF,TGTGCCAGCAGCCTAGGGGCAGGGGGCCACACTGAAGCTTTCTTT
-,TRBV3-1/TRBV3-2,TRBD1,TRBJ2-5,CASSQGTGYQETQYF,TGTGCCAGCAGCCAAGGGACAGGGTACCAAGAGACCCAGTACTTC
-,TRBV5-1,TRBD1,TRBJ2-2,CASMATGTTGELFF,TGCGCCAGCATGGCGACAGGGACCACCGGGGAGCTGTTTTTT
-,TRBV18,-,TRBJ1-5,CASSPDRNQPQHF,TGTGCCAGCTCACCTGACAGGAATCAGCCCCAGCATTTT
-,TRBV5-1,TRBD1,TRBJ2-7,CASSEPGQEIYEQYF,TGCGCCAGCAGCGAACCGGGACAGGAGATCTACGAGCAGTACTTC
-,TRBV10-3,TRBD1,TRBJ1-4,CAISEAPGQGNEKLFF,TGTGCCATCAGTGAAGCCCCGGGACAGGGGAATGAAAAACTGTTTTTT
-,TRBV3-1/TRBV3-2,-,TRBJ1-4,CASSQPGGEKLFF,TGTGCCAGCAGCCAACCCGGTGGTGAAAAACTGTTTTTT
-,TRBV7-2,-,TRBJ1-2,CASSLLRGPGGYGYTF,TGTGCCAGCAGCCTACTCAGGGGCCCAGGAGGCTATGGCTACACCTTC
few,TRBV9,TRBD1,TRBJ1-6,CASSQGQGGNSPLHF,TGTGCCAGCAGCCAGGGACAGGGGGGAAATTCACCCCTCCACTTT
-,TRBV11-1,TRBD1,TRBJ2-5,CASSSDRWQETQYF,TGTGCCAGCAGCTCGGACAGGTGGCAAGAGACCCAGTACTTC
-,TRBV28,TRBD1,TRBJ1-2,CASSRTGAGNYGYTF,TGTGCCAGCAGTCGCACAGGGGCTGGTAACTATGGCTACACCTTC
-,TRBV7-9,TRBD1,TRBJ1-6,CASSSGQGRSPLHF,TGTGCCAGCAGCTCGGGACAGGGCCGATCACCCCTCCACTTT
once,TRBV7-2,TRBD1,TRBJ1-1,CASSLVAGTATEAFF,TGTGCCAGCAGCTTAGTTGCAGGGACAGCAACTGAAGCTTTCTTT
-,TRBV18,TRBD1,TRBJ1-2,CASSPGQDYGYTF,TGTGCCAGCTCACCGGGACAGGACTATGGCTACACCTTC
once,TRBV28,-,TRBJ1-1,CATRGSLQAEAFF,TGTGCCACCCGGGGAAGTTTGCAGGCTGAAGCTTTCTTT
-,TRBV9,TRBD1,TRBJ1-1,CASSAGTVNTEAFF,TGTGCCAGCAGCGCCGGGACAGTTAACACTGAAGCTTTCTTT
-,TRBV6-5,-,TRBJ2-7,CASSYNEGGYEQYF,TGTGCCAGCAGTTACAATGAAGGCGGATACGAGCAGTACTTC
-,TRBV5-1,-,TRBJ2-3,CASSLQGSADTQYF,TGCGCCAGCAGCTTGCAGGGGTCGGCAGATACGCAGTATTTT
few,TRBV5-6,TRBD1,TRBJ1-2,CASSLAYRDRGYGYTF,TGTGCCAGCAGCTTGGCCTACAGGGACAGGGGCTATGGCTACACCTTC
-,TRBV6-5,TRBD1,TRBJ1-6,CASSRGQAGDSPLHF,TGTGCCAGCAGTCGAGGACAGGCCGGGGATTCACCCCTCCACTTT
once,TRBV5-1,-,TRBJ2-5,CASSLGARPGEETQYF,TGCGCCAGCAGCTTGGGCGCCCGACCGGGGGAAGAGACCCAGTACTTC
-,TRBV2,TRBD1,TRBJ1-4,CASSSRGADSEKLFF,TGTGCCAGCAGTTCCAGGGGGGCCGATAGTGAAAAACTGTTTTTT
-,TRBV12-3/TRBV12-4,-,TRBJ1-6,CASTDLGGILHF,TGTGCCAGCACTGATTTGGGAGGGATCCTCCACTTT
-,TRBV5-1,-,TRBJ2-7,CASSLISGGSYEQYF,TGCGCCAGCAGCTTGATAAGTGGGGGGTCCTACGAGCAGTACTTC
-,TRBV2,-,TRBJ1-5,CASSPPGQPQHF,TGTGCCAGCAGTCCTCCCGGGCAGCCCCAGCATTTT
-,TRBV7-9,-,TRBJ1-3,CASSLQGNSGNTIYF,TGTGCCAGCAGCTTACAGGGAAACTCTGGAAACACCATATATTTT
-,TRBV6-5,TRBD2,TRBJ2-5,CASSSGGGRWTQYF,TGTGCCAGCAGTTCCGGGGGGGGGAGATGGACCCAGTACTTC
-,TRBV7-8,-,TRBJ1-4,CASSTNSEKLFF,TGTGCCAGCAGCACCAACTCCGAAAAACTGTTTTTT